What follows are 2 T cell receptor beta chains derived from one specimen sequenced in a study of beta chain features in type 1 diabetes. Investigators reverse transcribed all isolated RNA, so they sequenced expressed TCRB transcripts. The protocol was immunoSEQ multiplex PCR, while the TCRdb copy is restricted to in-frame clones and leaves out a portion. Here the sample spans around 430,000 clones, 30% being singletons. Sequencing used naive CD4+ T cells from blood. These receptors originate from a man between 18 and 29 years old in good health.

J is TRBJ2-1 and V is TRBV5-1, with 7 bases fitting TRBD2. The CDR3 spans 16 residues. Germline V gene lookup returns CDR1 SGHRS and CDR2 YFSETQ. Trimming at V came to 4 bases and at J to 8 bases, leaving 15 bases not matched to a gene. The CDR3 coding sequence is TGCGCCAGCAGCCTATCTACTAGCGTACGTGTCGATGAGCAGTTCTTC. This gives the protein CASSLSTSVRVDEQFF.

J is TRBJ2-4 and V is TRBV2; TRBD1 might be the D (6 bases). CDR3 length equals 14 residues. V was clipped by 3 bases and J by 12 bases, with 18 bases between them. Per the germline V gene, CDR1 is SNHLY and CDR2 is FYNNEI. The DNA of the CDR3 is TGTGCCAGCAGTGACCCAGCCCGGGACAACCCTCAGTACTTC. As protein: CASSDPARDNPQYF.